The clone carrying this T cell receptor beta chain was seen just once. Original data processing: Quantification of nucleated cells was approximated via reference gene primer amplification. Profiling relied on immunoSEQ multiplex PCR, and the TCRdb table lists in-frame clones only, not all of them. The DNA gave D and trimming, while V, J and clone size come from that table. Seen here are more than 95,000 clones, over 75% observed once, and the top ten hold 6%. The data are from a study of blood T cell repertoires in COVID-19. On the study more broadly: In each case, the material was cDNA or gDNA derived from T cells, B-cell-depleted T cells, or PBMCs.

Sequences were obtained from peripheral blood. This receptor was taken from a human donor in a cohort sampled during active COVID-19.

Here the CDR3 reads CASSQVADSYNEQFF. The CDR3 DNA reads TGCGCCAGCAGCCAAGTGGCAGATTCCTACAATGAGCAGTTCTTC. The J gene is TRBJ2-1, the V gene TRBV4-1, with unresolved D. Germline V CDR1 and CDR2: MGHRA, YSYEKL. The CDR3 consists of 15 residues. The ends were cut back, 1 base at V and 1 base at J, with 8 bases in the middle.